What follows is one T cell receptor beta chain and its context. This clonotype occurred a few times. What this receptor recognizes is not known. It has no much larger one-base neighbor in the sample; base qualities were not kept. The receptor library was made with 5' RACE. TCRdb names Illumina HiSeq 2000 as the instrument used. A universal primer binding site was added through template switching, and the final cDNA carried a unique molecular identifier so that TCR cDNA molecules could be counted accurately. Specific primers in the conserved constant-segment region were used to synthesize first-strand cDNA for TCR alpha and beta chains. To control for contamination, every cDNA library was double barcoded, receiving both a SMART-Mk sample barcode and Illumina barcodes. TruSeq adapter sequences along with Illumina sample barcodes were introduced in two successive PCR steps. Sequencing of the TCR alpha and beta cDNA libraries was done on the Illumina HiSeq platform using custom primers. For the original study's pipeline: Unique molecular identifiers were extracted from raw reads with MiGEC, and CDR3 positions were determined with MiXCR. For each individual, recombination models were inferred using an EM algorithm with the repgenHMM and IGoR tools. Shared clonotype analysis was performed with the tcR package in R, normalizing sharing by the product of cloneset sizes. Out-of-frame nonproductive sequences were analyzed to study raw recombination free of thymic and clonal selection effects. TCRdb ran its own pipeline on the public reads, namely fastp trimming at Q25 and MiXCR clone calling, and kept in-frame beta chains. Records with the same CDR3 protein are collapsed into one entry carrying the most frequent genes and DNA. What appears here as the V and J calls and clone size reflects TCRdb's work, not the paper's. This sample has under 250,000 distinct CDR3 sequences in its table, and about 12% of those were observed once. 4% of the sample is in the top ten clones.

This sample was included in a study of identical twins (dated by TCRdb to about 2016). In terms of the full investigation: To test whether fetal clonotypes persist, the study used deep sequencing on TCR alpha and beta repertoires from monozygotic twins, unrelated adults of various ages, and cord blood. To rule out contamination, the twin experiments were replicated at different times with different library preparation protocols. Results and caveats for the whole study, not just this receptor: Out-of-frame TCR alpha sequences shared between twins showed an excess of low generation-probability sequences compared with coincidental sharing between unrelated individuals. Abundant cord blood beta clonotypes carried fewer insertions; young adult naive repertoires showed a weaker similar trend, while memory repertoires showed none. Recombination models systematically underestimated out-of-frame TCR alpha sharing in monozygotic twins but agreed with sharing between unrelated individuals. Invariant T cells such as MAIT and iNKT could partly confound zero-insertion analyses, although diverse VJ usage argued against such confounding for most clonotypes. The excess sharing between twins in beta out-of-frame sequences was weaker because fewer shared sequences reduced the signal-to-noise ratio. Because the same donors could not be followed over many years, conclusions were based on cross-sectional statistical analysis.

Every donor in the study was a healthy Caucasian. The twin cohort comprised three pairs of female monozygotic twins, all aged roughly 18 to 30 years. Miltenyi CD45RO+ enrichment and human naive T-cell isolation kits were used to isolate memory (CD45RO+) and naive T cells from PBMC. The germline ends are 12 bases apart after V is trimmed by 4 bases and J by 2 bases. As encoded in the germline V gene, CDR1 is LGHNA while CDR2 is YSLEER. The CDR3 contains 15 residues, cysteine and phenylalanine counted. This entry keeps only the CDR3 DNA: 45 bases, framed from base 1. A further study also used this sample, focusing on yellow fever vaccine responses in identical twins. Drawing on the second study: The authors reported that the T cell response to vaccination in identical twins appeared partly convergent and partly personalized. Focusing on identical twins, the study followed the T cell clones that responded to the vaccine, and did so with precision.

The TCR sequence derives from a woman between 18 and 29 years old in good health. The V and J genes are TRBV4-3 and TRBJ1-3; the D gene is unclear. The specimen sequenced was memory (CD45RO+) T cells sorted from blood. Interpreted using the paper, the cell subset or site label stands for: CD45RO+ enriched T cells. The nucleotide sequence reads TGCGCCAGCAGCCGAGCCTTGGACGCTGGAAACACCATATATTTT. This is translated as CASSRALDAGNTIYF.